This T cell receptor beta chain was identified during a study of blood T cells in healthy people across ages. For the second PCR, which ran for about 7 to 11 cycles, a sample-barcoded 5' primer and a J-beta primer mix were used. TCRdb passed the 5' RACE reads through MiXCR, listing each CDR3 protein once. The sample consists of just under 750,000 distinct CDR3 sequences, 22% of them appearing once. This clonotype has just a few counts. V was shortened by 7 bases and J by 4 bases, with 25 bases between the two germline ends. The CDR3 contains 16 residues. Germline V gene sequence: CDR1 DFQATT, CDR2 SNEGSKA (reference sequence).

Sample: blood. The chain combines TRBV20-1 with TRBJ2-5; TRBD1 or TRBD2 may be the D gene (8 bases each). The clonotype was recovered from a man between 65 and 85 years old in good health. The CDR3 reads CSVTRGGTGLGETQYF. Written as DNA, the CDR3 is TGCAGTGTTACTCGGGGGGGGACAGGCTTAGGAGAGACCCAGTACTTC.